This passage covers 16 T cell receptor beta chains from one sample sequenced in a study of vaccination and CD4 T cells after COVID-19. Their antigens are not known. Time point of the sample: late sampling 161 to 241 days after vaccination in a few convalescent patients. Treatment meaning: 10-day PBMC culture with coronavirus spike peptide pools or control peptides (ViraFEST assay). Sequencing of DNA taken from cultured CD4+ T cells relied on the Oncomine TCR Beta short-read assay. MiXCR, applied by TCRdb to the PCR reads, yields one record per CDR3 protein. Of 20,000 to 25,000 distinct CDR3 sequences listed, around 30% are singletons. Here the sequenced sample was CD4+ T cells from blood, cultured in vitro, taken about 7 months after SARS-CoV-2 vaccination. The receptors come from a human donor who had recovered from COVID-19.

This clonotype was seen more than once but under ten times. CDR3 in DNA: TGCAGTGCCTCCGGCTACACCTTC. This gives the protein CSASGYTF. The V call is TRBV20-1, the J call TRBJ1-2; D unclear. The germline V gene has CDR1 DFQATT and CDR2 SNEGSKA (reference sequence). The CDR3 spans 8 residues. Trimming took 6 bases from V and 8 from J, leaving 4 bases between them.

The rearrangement links TRBV6-5 to TRBJ2-7, with D tentatively TRBD2 (6 bases). This CDR3 is 14 amino acids long. Germline CDR1 MNHEY, CDR2 SVGAGI. V was pared by 2 bases and J by 1 base, with 9 bases between. The CDR3 DNA is TGTGCCAGCAGTTACGCGGGACGATCCTACGAGCAGTACTTC. Translating gives CASSYAGRSYEQYF.

This clonotype was seen a few times. The DNA for the CDR3 is TGCAGTGGCTTTGACAATGAGCAGTTCTTC. Translation: CSGFDNEQFF. The chain links TRBV20-1 to TRBJ2-1; D call uncertain. With 7 bases removed from V and 5 bases from J, the gap between germline ends came to 6 bases. The germline gives CDR1 DFQATT, CDR2 SNEGSKA (reference sequence). CDR3 length: 10 amino acids.

The rearrangement joins TRBV15 to TRBJ1-2; 9 bases are shared with TRBD1. From germline, CDR1 is LNHNV and CDR2 YYDKDF (reference sequence). J lost 10 bases, V lost 3 bases, and 9 bases had no gene match. The CDR3 spans 14 residues. The CDR3 here is CATSRGGTGRDYTF. DNA for the CDR3: TGTGCCACCAGCAGGGGTGGGACAGGGCGGGACTACACCTTC.

This clonotype was seen more than once but under ten times. This sequence joins TRBV28 and TRBJ1-5; tentatively, D is TRBD1 (6 bases). The germline gives CDR1 MDHEN, CDR2 SYDVKM. V lost 6 bases, J lost 0 bases, and 12 bases lay in between. This CDR3 contains 15 residues. CDR3 loop: CASRIQGYSNQPQHF. The DNA of the CDR3 is TGTGCCAGCAGAATACAGGGATATAGCAATCAGCCCCAGCATTTT.

This clonotype has a handful of counts. This sequence joins TRBV20-1 and TRBJ2-1; possibly TRBD1 for D (5 bases). Germline V gene lookup returns CDR1 DFQATT and CDR2 SNEGSKA (reference sequence). The germline V and J ends were trimmed by 4 bases and 2 bases, with 12 bases remaining between them. The CDR3 has 14 residues. CDR3 sequence: CSATPPGTYNEQFF. DNA of the CDR3: TGCAGTGCTACACCCCCAGGGACCTACAATGAGCAGTTCTTC.

This clonotype was seen just once. The V gene is TRBV7-9, the J gene TRBJ2-1; D unclear. V was pared by 5 bases and J by 3 bases, with 14 bases between. From germline, CDR1 is SEHNR and CDR2 FQNEAQ (reference sequence). This CDR3 has 15 amino acids. The CDR3 coding sequence is TGTGCCAGCAGCCCCCAACGGAGAAGCTACAATGAGCAGTTCTTC. Its protein is CASSPQRRSYNEQFF.

The chain joins TRBV11-3 to TRBJ2-1; D is unresolved. Per germline, CDR1 SGHNT and CDR2 YENEEA. The CDR3 runs to 14 residues. Trimming took off 1 base at V and 5 bases at J, with 9 bases between the two ends. The CDR3 loop reads CASSLGAQDNEQFF. The CDR3 DNA follows: TGTGCCAGCAGCTTAGGGGCCCAGGACAATGAGCAGTTCTTC.

This clonotype has more than one count but fewer than ten. The gene calls are TRBV27 and TRBJ1-1; 10 bases are a match to TRBD1. Trimming removed 7 bases from V and 3 bases from J; junction bases left unmatched: 5. Germline lookup yields CDR1 MNHEY and CDR2 SMNVEV (reference sequence). This CDR3 has 14 amino acids. In DNA, the CDR3 is TGTGCCAGCATCTCCGGACAGGGGGACACTGAAGCTTTCTTT. Its protein is CASISGQGDTEAFF.

This clonotype occurred a few times. The V call is TRBV20-1, the J call TRBJ2-1; 12 positions match TRBD2. The CDR3 is 16 residues long. From germline, CDR1 is DFQATT and CDR2 SNEGSKA (reference sequence). V gave up 6 bases and J gave up 9 bases; unmatched junction bases: 15. DNA of the CDR3: TGCAGTGCGCCAGATCGACTAGCGGGAGTCTATAGTGAGCAGTTCTTC. It translates to CSAPDRLAGVYSEQFF.

The CDR3 DNA follows: TGTGCCAGCCAGGGCCCCAATCAGCCCCAGCATTTT. As protein: CASQGPNQPQHF. The chain recombines TRBV6-2 or TRBV6-3 with TRBJ1-5, with D perhaps TRBD1 (5 bases). Trimming shortened V by 8 bases and J by 3 bases, and 8 bases separated the two germline ends. Per germline, CDR1 MNHEY and CDR2 SVGEGT. CDR3 length: 12 residues.

This chain uses TRBV28 with TRBJ2-7, with D possibly TRBD1 on 6 matching bases. CDR1 MDHEN and CDR2 SYDVKM come from the germline V gene. V shed 6 bases and J shed 6 bases, with 18 bases lying between them. This CDR3 has 14 amino acids. The CDR3 DNA reads TGTGCCAGCAGGACTCAGGGGTTGCCTCTCGAGCAGTACTTC. This translates into CASRTQGLPLEQYF.

V usage is TRBV7-2 and J usage is TRBJ1-6; D gene ambiguous. The V and J ends lost 5 bases and 4 bases respectively, with 6 bases between them. The CDR3 has 13 residues. Germline assignment: CDR1 SGHTA and CDR2 FQGNSA. CDR3 residues: CASSPGYNSPLHF. The DNA for the CDR3 is TGTGCCAGCAGCCCGGGATATAATTCACCCCTCCACTTT.

This chain joins TRBV5-4 and TRBJ1-6; D is unclear. V was trimmed by 4 bases and J by 11 bases, leaving 13 bases between them. Per germline, CDR1 SGHNT and CDR2 YYREEE (reference sequence). The CDR3 has 13 residues. The CDR3 DNA sequence: TGTGCCAGCAGCCTAGGGTCTGCGGCACCCCTCCACTTT. It yields the protein CASSLGSAAPLHF. Filled out from reference TRBV5-4 and TRBJ1-6, the complete variable domain reads ETGVTQSPTHLIKTRGQQVTLRCSSQSGHNTVSWYQQALGQGPQFIFQYYREEENGRGNFPPRFSGLQFPNYSSELNVNALELDDSALYLCASSLGSAAPLHFGNGTRLTVT.

V and J are TRBV7-2 and TRBJ2-1; 11 positions agree with TRBD2. This CDR3 region has 15 residues. Germline lookup yields CDR1 SGHTA and CDR2 FQGNSA. V dropped 5 bases and J dropped 6; count of bases not matched to a gene: 6. CDR3 sequence: CASSILAGVSNEQFF. CDR3 nucleotide sequence: TGTGCCAGCAGCATACTAGCGGGAGTCAGCAATGAGCAGTTCTTC. The whole variable domain, filled in from reference TRBV7-2 and TRBJ2-1, reads GAGVSQSPSNKVTEKGKDVELRCDPISGHTALYWYRQSLGQGLEFLIYFQGNSAPDKSGLPSDRFSAERTGGSVSTLTIQRTQQEDSAVYLCASSILAGVSNEQFFGPGTRLTVL.

The J gene is TRBJ2-3, the V gene TRBV28, with D tentatively TRBD1 (5 bases). Trimming pared 10 bases from V and 2 bases from J, leaving 22 bases between. This CDR3 is 16 amino acids long. Germline loops: CDR1 MDHEN, CDR2 SYDVKM. The DNA for the CDR3 is TGTGCCATCACAGAACTACAAGGGGCGGACACAGATACGCAGTATTTT. The encoded protein is CAITELQGADTDTQYF.